These 32 T cell receptor beta chains originate from one sample sequenced in a study of blood T cell repertoires in COVID-19. TCRdb's table, derived via immunoSEQ multiplex PCR, lists solely in-frame clones and lacks some. The data show fewer than 200,000 clones, about 84% seen once. Sequencing input: PBMCs or T cells enriched from blood (not recorded which). The receptors derive from a middle-aged man who had recovered from COVID-19.

The J gene is TRBJ1-2, the V gene TRBV3-1 (or the pseudogene TRBV3-2); D unresolved. The CDR3 runs to 14 residues. V was cut by 5 bases and J by 4 bases, with 14 bases left in between. Germline V CDR1 and CDR2: LGHDT, YNNKEL (reference sequence). CDR3 residues: CASSWGGNPYGYTF. CDR3 coding DNA: TGTGCCAGCAGCTGGGGAGGAAACCCCTATGGCTACACCTTC.

The CDR3 protein is CASSQEGANSGNTIYF. CDR3 sequence (DNA): TGCGCCAGCAGCCAAGAAGGGGCGAACTCTGGAAACACCATATATTTT. The V and J genes are TRBV4-1 and TRBJ1-3; a weak D match, TRBD1 (5 bases). CDR1 is MGHRA, CDR2 YSYEKL, per germline. The CDR3 contains 16 residues. The V gene lost 0 bases and the J gene lost 0 bases, with 9 bases spanning the gap.

This chain joins TRBV11-2 and TRBJ1-2; no reliable D call. V dropped 0 bases and J dropped 3 bases, with 5 bases sitting between them. The length of the CDR3 is 13 residues. CDR1 SGHAT and CDR2 FQNNGV come from the germline V gene. CDR3: CASSLEAHYGYTF. Here the CDR3 DNA reads TGTGCCAGCAGCTTAGAAGCCCACTATGGCTACACCTTC.

V gene TRBV6-5 combines with J gene TRBJ2-1; D is ambiguous. Trimming stripped 0 bases from V and 9 bases from J, with 9 bases between. The CDR3 is 13 amino acids. Germline CDR1 MNHEY, CDR2 SVGAGI. The CDR3 DNA is TGTGCCAGCAGTTACTCTCCGTCGGGTGAGCAGTTCTTC. Translated, it gives CASSYSPSGEQFF.

This clone was found once. This chain connects TRBV3-1 (or the pseudogene TRBV3-2) to TRBJ1-4; no firm D call. V gave up 6 bases and J gave up 4 bases, with 15 bases separating them. Looked up from germline, CDR1 is LGHDT and CDR2 is YNNKEL (reference sequence). The CDR3 totals 15 residues. CDR3 bases: TGTGCCAGCAGGCCCTCTTATGGACTTAATGAAAAACTGTTTTTT. Translation gives CASRPSYGLNEKLFF.

The chain recombines TRBV18 with TRBJ1-2; no firm D call. This CDR3 is 14 amino acids long. Germline CDR1 and CDR2: KGHSH and LQKENI. V gave up 6 bases and J gave up 4 bases, with 15 bases separating them. CDR3 amino acids: CASSEAYSSYGYTF. The CDR3, as DNA: TGTGCCAGCTCGGAGGCTTATTCGAGCTATGGCTACACCTTC.

J is TRBJ1-5 and V is TRBV10-3; TRBD1 matches at 7 bases. The CDR3 length is 14 residues. With V trimmed by 11 bases and J by 4 bases, 11 bases remained unmatched. Germline lookup yields CDR1 ENHRY and CDR2 SYGVKD. The CDR3 DNA is TGTGCCTCGACCGCCGGGACAGAAAATCAGCCCCAGCATTTT. This codes for CASTAGTENQPQHF.

The chain uses TRBV15 and TRBJ2-1; D might be TRBD1 (6 bases). Germline-derived CDR1 and CDR2 are LNHNV and YYDKDF (reference sequence). The V end was cut by 5 bases, the J end by 1 base, with 21 bases between. The CDR3 is made up of 18 amino acids. This CDR3 is CATSGQTVGTRSYNEQFF. The CDR3 nucleotides read TGTGCCACCAGCGGCCAGACTGTTGGGACAAGATCCTACAATGAGCAGTTCTTC.

Here the CDR3 DNA reads TGCGCCAGCAGCCCCGAGACAGCAACTAATGAAAAACTGTTTTTT. The encoded protein is CASSPETATNEKLFF. The chain combines TRBV5-1 with TRBJ1-4; D is perhaps TRBD1 (5 bases). The CDR3 has 15 amino acids. From germline, CDR1 is SGHRS and CDR2 YFSETQ. The V end lost 4 bases, the J end lost 0 bases, and 10 bases lay between the germline ends.

This clone was observed a single time. At the DNA level, this CDR3 is encoded by other sequences in the same sample as well. The chain joins TRBV9 to TRBJ2-3; a weak D match, TRBD2 (7 bases). From germline, CDR1 is SGDLS and CDR2 YYNGEE. This CDR3 region has 15 residues. Trimming left V 4 bases short and J 5 bases short, with 17 bases between. Written as DNA, the CDR3 is TGTGCCAGCAGCATCTCGGGGGGCCCTGGAGATACGCAGTATTTT. Translated: CASSISGGPGDTQYF. The variable domain in full, completed from reference TRBV9 and TRBJ2-3, reads DSGVTQTPKHLITATGQRVTLRCSPRSGDLSVYWYQQSLDQGLQFLIQYYNGEERAKGNILERFSAQQFPDLHSELNLSSLELGDSALYFCASSISGGPGDTQYFGPGTRLTVL.

The CDR3 DNA follows: TGTGCCAGCAGCCAGGAAGGGGGTCAGCCCCAGCATTTT. Encoded protein: CASSQEGGQPQHF. This chain uses TRBV3-1 (or the pseudogene TRBV3-2) with TRBJ1-5, with D perhaps matching TRBD1 (6 bases). Germline values: CDR1 LGHDT, CDR2 YNNKEL (reference sequence). This CDR3 region has 13 residues. V was cut by 3 bases and J by 6 bases, with 9 bases left in between.

The gene calls are TRBV6-2 or TRBV6-3 and TRBJ1-5, with D tentatively TRBD1 (6 bases). The V end was cut by 4 bases, the J end by 3 bases, with 19 bases between. Germline lookup yields CDR1 MNHEY and CDR2 SVGEGT. The CDR3 has 17 residues. Here the CDR3 reads CASSSTGAGEFNQPQHF. CDR3 sequence (DNA): TGTGCCAGCAGTTCAACGGGGGCGGGAGAGTTCAATCAGCCCCAGCATTTT.

The chain links TRBV28 to TRBJ1-5; possible D gene TRBD1, 6 bases. The CDR3 spans 16 residues. Germline assignment: CDR1 MDHEN and CDR2 SYDVKM. V was cut by 4 bases and J by 0 bases, with 13 bases left in between. The CDR3 sequence is CASSSLQGHSNQPQHF. The DNA for the CDR3 is TGTGCCAGCAGTTCCCTACAGGGCCATAGCAATCAGCCCCAGCATTTT.

V gene TRBV19 combines with J gene TRBJ2-7, with TRBD2 matching 8 bases. There are 15 residues in the CDR3. Trimming cost V 4 bases and J 6 bases; bases outside gene matches: 11. The germline V gene encodes CDR1 LNHDA and CDR2 SQIVND (reference sequence). The CDR3 DNA follows: TGTGCCAGTAGTAACCAGCGGGGGTCCTTGGCCGAGCAGTACTTC. Its protein product is CASSNQRGSLAEQYF.

The CDR3 DNA is TGTGCCAGCTCACCCATCGGGGGAGGGTACGATGAGCAGTTCTTC. Amino acids: CASSPIGGGYDEQFF. The chain is built from TRBV18 and TRBJ2-1, with 7 nucleotides matching TRBD2. The CDR3 is 15 residues long. After removal of 3 bases from V and 8 bases from J, the junction contained 10 bases not matched to a gene. Per the germline V gene, CDR1 is KGHSH and CDR2 is LQKENI.

The chain employs TRBV5-6 and TRBJ1-2, with D maybe TRBD1 (5 bases). The CDR3 extends over 13 amino acids. V was cut by 3 bases and J by 6 bases, with 12 bases left in between. Germline V gene sequence: CDR1 SGHDT, CDR2 YYEEEE. CDR3 sequence (DNA): TGTGCCAGCAGCTGGCAGACAGCGAATGGCTACACCTTC. It translates to CASSWQTANGYTF.

This chain links TRBV4-3 with TRBJ2-2, with D maybe TRBD2 (6 bases). The CDR3 totals 14 residues. V gave up 4 bases and J gave up 6 bases, with 12 bases separating them. Germline CDR1 reads LGHNA; CDR2 reads YSLEER. The CDR3, as DNA: TGCGCCAGCAGCCCGAGGCCGGGAGCCGGGGAGCTGTTTTTT. Protein: CASSPRPGAGELFF.

The J gene is TRBJ2-1, the V gene TRBV18; tentative D call: TRBD1 (7 bases). Trimming took off 3 bases at V and 7 bases at J, with 22 bases between the two ends. The CDR3 has 17 amino acids. CDR1 is KGHSH, CDR2 LQKENI, per germline. The CDR3, as DNA: TGTGCCAGCTCACCCTCCGGGACAGCGCGTGGAGGGAATGAGCAGTTCTTC. It encodes CASSPSGTARGGNEQFF.

This clone was picked up a small number of times. The chain is built from TRBV6-5 and TRBJ2-1; TRBD2 matches 8 bases. J lost 7 bases, V lost 5 bases, and 10 bases had no gene match. Germline V gene data show CDR1 as MNHEY and CDR2 as SVGAGI. There are 15 residues in the CDR3. The CDR3 region has the DNA TGTGCCAGCAGTCTCGGTCGTCTAGCGGGTAATGAGCAGTTCTTC. This translates into CASSLGRLAGNEQFF.

The chain recombines TRBV5-4 with TRBJ2-7; TRBD2 aligns across 9 bases. Trimming removed 0 bases from V and 5 bases from J; junction bases left unmatched: 0. Germline CDR1 SGHNT, CDR2 YYREEE (reference sequence). This CDR3 has 13 residues. The CDR3 region is CASSLASGDEQYF. The CDR3 DNA is TGTGCCAGCAGCTTGGCTAGCGGGGACGAGCAGTACTTC.

The chain uses TRBV18 and TRBJ1-1; D gene unclear. The CDR3 extends over 15 amino acids. The V end was cut by 1 base, the J end by 0 bases, with 9 bases between. CDR1 is KGHSH and CDR2 is LQKENI in the germline V gene. The CDR3 reads CASSPRKELNTEAFF. CDR3 bases: TGTGCCAGCTCACCACGGAAGGAGTTGAACACTGAAGCTTTCTTT.

This clone turned up a few times. This sequence joins TRBV2 and TRBJ1-3, with 8 positions matching TRBD1. The CDR3 covers 14 residues. Germline lookup yields CDR1 SNHLY and CDR2 FYNNEI. V lost 2 bases to trimming and J lost 7 bases; unmatched junction nucleotides: 4. The CDR3 protein is CASSEQGAGNTIYF. The CDR3 nucleotides read TGTGCCAGCAGTGAACAGGGGGCCGGGAACACCATATATTTT.

The count of this clone is one. This sequence joins TRBV5-4 and TRBJ1-4, with D unclear. The germline V gene encodes CDR1 SGHNT and CDR2 YYREEE (reference sequence). The germline V and J ends were trimmed by 4 bases and 2 bases, with 6 bases remaining between them. The CDR3 is 13 residues long. CDR3 nucleotides: TGTGCCAGCAGCCCGAGCACTAATGAAAAACTGTTTTTT. It translates to CASSPSTNEKLFF.

This clone has only one observation. The V gene is TRBV15, the J gene TRBJ2-7; 9 bases map to TRBD1. CDR1 LNHNV and CDR2 YYDKDF come from the germline V gene (reference sequence). There are 15 residues in the CDR3. Losses at the gene ends were 0 bases for V and 2 bases for J; bases not matched to a gene: 2. CDR3 sequence: CATSRETGGPYEQYF. The DNA of the CDR3 is TGTGCCACCAGCAGAGAGACAGGGGGTCCCTACGAGCAGTACTTC. Full variable domain (missing parts from reference TRBV15 and TRBJ2-7): DAMVIQNPRYQVTQFGKPVTLSCSQTLNHNVMYWYQQKSSQAPKLLFHYYDKDFNNEADTPDNFQSRRPNTSFCFLDIRSPGLGDTAMYLCATSRETGGPYEQYFGPGTRLTVT.

The chain combines TRBV2 with TRBJ1-4; D ambiguous. Trimming pared 5 bases from V and 8 bases from J, leaving 12 bases between. CDR1 is SNHLY and CDR2 is FYNNEI in the germline V gene. The CDR3 consists of 13 residues. The CDR3 nucleotides are TGTGCCAGCAGTCGCGCCGGGAGGGAAAAACTGTTTTTT. Its protein is CASSRAGREKLFF.

The rearrangement links TRBV7-9 to TRBJ1-1; no reliable D call. Trimming removed 5 bases from V and 5 bases from J, with 18 bases in between. The CDR3 sequence is 15 residues long. Germline CDR1 is SEHNR and CDR2 is FQNEAQ (reference sequence). The CDR3 region is CASSAPMEGVTEAFF. Written as DNA, the CDR3 is TGTGCCAGCAGCGCCCCAATGGAGGGAGTAACTGAAGCTTTCTTT.

The chain links TRBV24-1 to TRBJ1-2; 12 bases are shared with TRBD1. Germline CDR1 and CDR2: KGHDR and SFDVKD. CDR3 length: 17 amino acids. The trim removed 4 bases at V and 4 bases at J, leaving 9 bases unmatched. Here the CDR3 reads CATSDSGTGGDIYGYTF. The CDR3 bases are TGTGCCACCAGTGACTCCGGGACAGGGGGCGATATCTATGGCTACACCTTC.

V and J are TRBV5-1 and TRBJ1-4, with D maybe TRBD1 (5 bases). This CDR3 comprises 15 residues. Looked up from germline, CDR1 is SGHRS and CDR2 is YFSETQ. Trimming shortened V by 5 bases and J by 0 bases, and 11 bases separated the two germline ends. CDR3: CASRQDTATNEKLFF. In DNA, the CDR3 is TGCGCCAGCAGACAGGACACCGCAACTAATGAAAAACTGTTTTTT.

The chain couples TRBV28 to TRBJ1-1; D unresolved. Trimming stripped 7 bases from V and 9 bases from J, with 12 bases between. The CDR3 sequence is 11 residues long. Germline assignment: CDR1 MDHEN and CDR2 SYDVKM. CDR3 in amino acids: CASTGEAQAFF. DNA for the CDR3: TGTGCCAGCACCGGCGAGGCACAAGCTTTCTTT.

The chain recombines TRBV5-4 with TRBJ1-5, with D uncertain. Germline V gives CDR1 SGHNT, CDR2 YYREEE (reference sequence). V gave up 3 bases and J gave up 4 bases, with 11 bases separating them. The CDR3 extends over 14 amino acids. CDR3 DNA: TGTGCCAGCAGCTCAGGACTGCATAATCAGCCCCAGCATTTT. Amino acids: CASSSGLHNQPQHF.

The V call is TRBV18, the J call TRBJ2-5; D might be TRBD2 (7 bases). Germline CDR1 is KGHSH and CDR2 is LQKENI. The CDR3 loop spans 14 amino acids. V lost 6 bases, J lost 5 bases, and 16 bases lay in between. The CDR3 DNA follows: TGTGCCAGCTCCCGGGGGGCTTTTCTGGAGACCCAGTACTTC. It yields the protein CASSRGAFLETQYF.

CDR3 sequence (DNA): TGTGCCAGCAGCCCCATGGGGGCTGGCTACACCTTC. Translating gives CASSPMGAGYTF. V usage is TRBV28 and J usage is TRBJ1-2; a weak D match, TRBD1 (6 bases). This CDR3 has 12 amino acids. Trimming removed 6 bases from V and 7 bases from J, with 12 bases in between. Germline V lookup: CDR1 MDHEN, CDR2 SYDVKM.